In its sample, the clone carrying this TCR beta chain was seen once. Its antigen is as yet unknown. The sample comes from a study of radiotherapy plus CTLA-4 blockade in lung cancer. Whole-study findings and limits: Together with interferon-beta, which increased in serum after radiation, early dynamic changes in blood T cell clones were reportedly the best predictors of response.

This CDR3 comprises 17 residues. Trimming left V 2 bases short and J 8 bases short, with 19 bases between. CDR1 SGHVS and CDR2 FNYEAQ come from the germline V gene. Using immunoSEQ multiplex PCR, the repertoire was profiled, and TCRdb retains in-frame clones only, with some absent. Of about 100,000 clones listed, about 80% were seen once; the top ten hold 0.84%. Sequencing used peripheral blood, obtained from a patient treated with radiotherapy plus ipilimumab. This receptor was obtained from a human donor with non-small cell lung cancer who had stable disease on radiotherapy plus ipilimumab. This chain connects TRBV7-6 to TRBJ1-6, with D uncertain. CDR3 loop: CASSLNLVWQTYSPLHF. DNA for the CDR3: TGTGCCAGCAGCTTAAATTTAGTTTGGCAGACCTATTCACCCCTCCACTTT.